This is a list of T cell receptor beta chains from one sample in a study of blood T cells in healthy people across ages. TCRdb passed the 5' RACE reads through MiXCR, listing each CDR3 protein once. The table has some 1 million distinct CDR3 sequences, roughly 45% seen once. What was sequenced was blood. Source of these receptors: a woman in her sixties in good health. The CDR3 runs from the conserved cysteine through the conserved F or W.

cdr3_aa: CSARPLAGASYNEQFF
j_call: TRBJ2-1
v_call: TRBV20-1

cdr3_aa: CASSRYGGMNEKLFF
j_call: TRBJ1-4
v_call: TRBV14

cdr3_aa: CASSELLTQYF
j_call: TRBJ2-5
v_call: TRBV6-1

cdr3_aa: CASSLGRPTNEKLFF
j_call: TRBJ1-4
v_call: TRBV5-1

cdr3_aa: CASSLHGQGSNEQFF
j_call: TRBJ2-1
v_call: TRBV11-2

cdr3_aa: CAWSATQGYGYTF
j_call: TRBJ1-2
v_call: TRBV30

cdr3_aa: CASSLGPAGVNQPQHF
j_call: TRBJ1-5
v_call: TRBV5-1

cdr3_aa: CASSYGSHTDTQYF
j_call: TRBJ2-3
v_call: TRBV6-6

cdr3_aa: CAIRIPPGARGLVETQYF
j_call: TRBJ2-5
v_call: TRBV6-2/TRBV6-3

cdr3_aa: CASTPDSAYEQYF
j_call: TRBJ2-7
v_call: TRBV12-3/TRBV12-4

cdr3_aa: CASSLSGLAGETQYF
j_call: TRBJ2-5
v_call: TRBV27

cdr3_aa: CASSLNRDNYGYTF
j_call: TRBJ1-2
v_call: TRBV27

cdr3_aa: CSASRGGQGSHEQYF
j_call: TRBJ2-7
v_call: TRBV20-1